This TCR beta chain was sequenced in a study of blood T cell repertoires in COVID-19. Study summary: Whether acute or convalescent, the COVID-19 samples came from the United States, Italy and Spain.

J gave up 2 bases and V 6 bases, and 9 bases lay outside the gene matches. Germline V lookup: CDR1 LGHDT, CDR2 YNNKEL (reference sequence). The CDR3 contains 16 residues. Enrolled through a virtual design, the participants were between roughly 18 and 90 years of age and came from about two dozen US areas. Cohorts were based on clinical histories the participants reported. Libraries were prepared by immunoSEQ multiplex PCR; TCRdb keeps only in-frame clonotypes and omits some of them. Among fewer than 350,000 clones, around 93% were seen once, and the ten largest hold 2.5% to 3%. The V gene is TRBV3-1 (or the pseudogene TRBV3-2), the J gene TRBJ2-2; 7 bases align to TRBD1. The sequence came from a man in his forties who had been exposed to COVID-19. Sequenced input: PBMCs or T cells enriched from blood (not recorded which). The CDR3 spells CASRLTGTVNTGELFF. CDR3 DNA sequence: TGTGCCAGCAGGCTAACCGGGACAGTAAACACCGGGGAGCTGTTTTTT.